The T cell receptor (beta chain) described here comes from a study of T-cell reconstitution after alpha-beta-depleted transplantation in children. Germline CDR1 is MDHEN and CDR2 is SYDVKM. The J segment lost 3 bases and the V segment lost 5 bases, leaving 6 bases of the junction unmatched. This CDR3 is 15 amino acids long. This clonotype occurred many times. Library preparation (for TCRbeta) was performed with unique molecular identifiers. TCRdb ran MiXCR on the PCR reads and lists one entry per CDR3 protein. This table has some 300,000 distinct CDR3 sequences, about 9.4% appearing once. The chain combines TRBV28 with TRBJ1-4, with 7 bases that match TRBD1. This sequence originates from a boy under two years old with acute myeloid leukemia, due to receive a stem cell transplant. Material: PBMCs, obtained before TCRalphabeta/CD19-depleted stem cell transplant. CDR3 in amino acids: CASSPHRGPNEKLFF. The CDR3 DNA sequence: TGTGCCAGCAGTCCCCACAGGGGCCCTAATGAAAAACTGTTTTTT. The entire variable domain, with the rest obtained from reference TRBV28 and TRBJ1-4, is as follows: DVKVTQSSRYLVKRTGEKVFLECVQDMDHENMFWYRQDPGLGLRLIYFSYDVKMKEKGDIPEGYSVSREKKERFSLILESASTNQTSMYLCASSPHRGPNEKLFFGSGTQLSVL.